A single sample is the source of the 14 T cell receptor beta chains below, sequenced in a study of Tregs in tolerant kidney transplant recipients. TCRdb keeps only in-frame clones here, not all; method: immunoSEQ multiplex PCR. The sample contains roughly 66,000 clones, approximately 92% of which appear only once. Sequenced material: CD8+ T cells from blood, taken before the transplant. The receptors come from a human donor who received a combined kidney and bone marrow transplant.

The rearrangement joins TRBV7-8 to TRBJ2-3, with 11 bases lining up with TRBD2. Germline assignment: CDR1 SGHVS and CDR2 FQNEAQ. There are 16 residues in the CDR3. Trimming took 7 bases from V and 3 from J; bases not matched to a gene: 9. This chain's CDR3 is CASTRLLAGVTDTQYF. In DNA form, the CDR3 reads TGTGCCAGCACTCGCCTACTAGCGGGGGTTACAGATACGCAGTATTTT.

The chain uses TRBV28 and TRBJ2-7; 7 positions match TRBD1. The CDR3 covers 13 residues. The V gene's germline CDR1 is MDHEN and CDR2 SYDVKM. J gave up 2 bases and V 5 bases, and 3 bases lay outside the gene matches. The CDR3 coding sequence is TGTGCCAGCAGTGTAGACAGGGCCTACGAGCAGTACTTC. Its protein is CASSVDRAYEQYF.

CDR3 sequence (DNA): TGTGCCTGGCGAACCGGGACAGGGTCCGCTGAAGCTTTCTTT. Translating it yields CAWRTGTGSAEAFF. This chain joins TRBV30 and TRBJ1-1, with 9 bases matching TRBD1. The germline V gene has CDR1 GTSNPN and CDR2 SVGIG (reference sequence). The CDR3 has 14 amino acids. V lost 5 bases to trimming and J lost 6 bases; unmatched junction nucleotides: 10.

The chain combines TRBV28 with TRBJ2-2, with 7 positions matching TRBD1. There are 15 residues in the CDR3. Germline CDR1 reads MDHEN; CDR2 reads SYDVKM. With V trimmed by 5 bases and J by 6 bases, 9 bases remained unmatched. As DNA, the CDR3 is TGTGCCAGCAGTCCGCCCCATACAGGGGCCGGGGAGCTGTTTTTT. It codes for CASSPPHTGAGELFF. Full variable domain (remainder filled in from reference TRBV28 and TRBJ2-2): DVKVTQSSRYLVKRTGEKVFLECVQDMDHENMFWYRQDPGLGLRLIYFSYDVKMKEKGDIPEGYSVSREKKERFSLILESASTNQTSMYLCASSPPHTGAGELFFGEGSRLTVL.

Only a few counts were recorded for this clone. This chain links TRBV2 with TRBJ1-2; D is unclear. With 4 bases removed from V and 6 bases from J, the gap between germline ends came to 12 bases. Per the germline V gene, CDR1 is SNHLY and CDR2 is FYNNEI. The length of the CDR3 is 13 residues. The CDR3 reads CASSGVGSDGYTF. As DNA, the CDR3 is TGTGCCAGCAGTGGAGTGGGGAGCGATGGCTACACCTTC. The full variable domain, its missing parts supplied by reference TRBV2 and TRBJ1-2, is EPEVTQTPSHQVTQMGQEVILRCVPISNHLYFYWYRQILGQKVEFLVSFYNNEISEKSEIFDDQFSVERPDGSNFTLKIRSTKLEDSAMYFCASSGVGSDGYTFGSGTRLTVV.

The chain carries TRBV5-1 and TRBJ2-7; 13 bases are shared with TRBD2. Trimming removed 4 bases from V and 7 bases from J; junction bases left unmatched: 11. Per germline, CDR1 SGHRS and CDR2 YFSETQ. The CDR3 is 16 amino acids. The CDR3, as DNA: TGCGCCAGCAGCCCATGGACTAGCGGGAGCCTTTTAGAGCAGTACTTC. Translating it yields CASSPWTSGSLLEQYF. The variable domain in full, completed from reference TRBV5-1 and TRBJ2-7, reads KAGVTQTPRYLIKTRGQQVTLSCSPISGHRSVSWYQQTPGQGLQFLFEYFSETQRNKGNFPGRFSGRQFSNSRSEMNVSTLELGDSALYLCASSPWTSGSLLEQYFGPGTRLTVT.

CDR3 in amino acids: CASSFSQGVPYEQYF. CDR3 DNA: TGTGCCAGCAGTTTTAGCCAGGGGGTCCCCTACGAGCAGTACTTC. V is TRBV27 and J is TRBJ2-7; TRBD1 matches at 7 bases. This CDR3 is built from 15 residues. The germline V gene has CDR1 MNHEY and CDR2 SMNVEV (reference sequence). The V and J ends lost 3 bases and 2 bases, in that order; junction bases with no gene match: 7.

The V call is TRBV9, the J call TRBJ2-1, with D hard to call. Germline V lookup: CDR1 SGDLS, CDR2 YYNGEE. Deletions cut 0 bases from V and 10 bases from J, with 8 bases between. The CDR3 loop spans 12 amino acids. The CDR3 DNA reads TGTGCCAGCAGCGTAGTTGGCGGAGAGCAGTTCTTC. Amino acids: CASSVVGGEQFF.

The CDR3, as DNA: TGTGCCAGCAGCGTAGCTCCCGACCGGGGGGAGAACACCGGGGAGCTGTTTTTT. Amino acid sequence: CASSVAPDRGENTGELFF. This rearrangement joins TRBV9 to TRBJ2-2, with 7 bases aligning to TRBD2. This CDR3 comprises 18 residues. V shed 0 bases, J shed 1 base, and the junction held 9 bases outside the gene matches. Germline V gene lookup returns CDR1 SGDLS and CDR2 YYNGEE.

The chain combines TRBV29-1 with TRBJ2-5, with 7 positions matching TRBD2. CDR3 length equals 14 residues. CDR1 and CDR2 (germline): SQVTM, ANQGSEA. V gave up 0 bases and J gave up 2 bases; unmatched junction bases: 3. This chain's CDR3 is CSVEEGGGQETQYF. In DNA form, the CDR3 reads TGCAGCGTTGAAGAGGGGGGGGGACAAGAGACCCAGTACTTC.

This chain connects TRBV27 to TRBJ1-1; no clear D gene. Germline V gives CDR1 MNHEY, CDR2 SMNVEV (reference sequence). This CDR3 spans 13 amino acids. With 3 bases removed from V and 4 bases from J, the gap between germline ends came to 9 bases. CDR3 sequence (DNA): TGTGCCAGCAGTTTGAGGGTCGGCACTGAAGCTTTCTTT. This encodes CASSLRVGTEAFF.

V usage is TRBV10-3 and J usage is TRBJ2-7, with 10 bases that match TRBD1. V was pared by 2 bases and J by 3 bases, with 4 bases of the junction left unmatched. There are 15 residues in the CDR3. Germline loops: CDR1 ENHRY, CDR2 SYGVKD. The CDR3 here is CAISERQGAYYEQYF. The CDR3, as DNA: TGTGCCATCAGTGAGAGACAGGGGGCATACTACGAGCAGTACTTC.

The chain joins TRBV9 to TRBJ2-5; no definite D call. The ends were cut back, 0 bases at V and 4 bases at J, with 10 bases in the middle. The CDR3 sequence is 14 residues long. The V gene's germline CDR1 is SGDLS and CDR2 YYNGEE. The CDR3 DNA is TGTGCCAGCAGCGTAGCCCCGGGTGGAGAGACCCAGTACTTC. Protein sequence: CASSVAPGGETQYF.

The chain links TRBV6-5 to TRBJ2-2; the D gene is possibly TRBD2 (7 bases). The V end lost 6 bases, the J end lost 8 bases, and 16 bases lay between the germline ends. The CDR3 length is 14 residues. CDR1 MNHEY and CDR2 SVGAGI come from the germline V gene. CDR3: CASSPGGLSGELFF. CDR3 DNA sequence: TGTGCCAGCAGCCCCGGGGGGCTCTCGGGGGAGCTGTTTTTT.